A single sample gave rise to the 8 T cell receptor beta chains below, sequenced in a study of cytomegalovirus exposure and HLA in healthy donors. The assay was immunoSEQ multiplex PCR, and TCRdb's table has in-frame clones only and misses some. In the table there are around 130,000 clones, 88% of which are singletons. Input material: PBMCs. These receptors were taken from a man aged 25-40 years in good health and CMV-seronegative.

The chain is built from TRBV13 and TRBJ2-7; D perhaps matches TRBD2 (6 bases). Germline values: CDR1 PRHDT, CDR2 FYEKMQ (reference sequence). The V and J ends lost 2 bases and 3 bases respectively, with 14 bases between them. The CDR3 sequence is 15 residues long. CDR3 sequence: CASSLQDGSFYEQYF. DNA for the CDR3: TGTGCCAGCAGCTTACAAGACGGGAGTTTCTACGAGCAGTACTTC.

The chain carries TRBV11-2 and TRBJ1-1, with TRBD1 matching 7 bases. Germline V gene sequence: CDR1 SGHAT, CDR2 FQNNGV. The CDR3 runs 14 residues. V dropped 4 bases and J dropped 2; count of bases not matched to a gene: 4. The CDR3 region is CASSYRGINTEAFF. The CDR3 DNA reads as TGTGCCAGCAGCTACAGGGGAATAAACACTGAAGCTTTCTTT.

This clone was recorded only once. This chain joins TRBV6-1 and TRBJ1-3; D gene uncertain. Deletions cut 4 bases from V and 1 base from J, with 5 bases between. The length of the CDR3 is 13 residues. Germline loops: CDR1 MNHNS, CDR2 SASEGT. The CDR3 reads CASSVVSGNTIYF. DNA for the CDR3: TGTGCCAGCAGTGTAGTATCTGGAAACACCATATATTTT.

The rearrangement links TRBV6-4 to TRBJ2-1; 7 positions match TRBD2. With V trimmed by 3 bases and J by 7 bases, 6 bases remained unmatched. Germline V gives CDR1 MRHNA, CDR2 SNTAGT. The CDR3 contains 14 residues. CDR3 sequence: CASSEAGEGNEQFF. The CDR3 region has the DNA TGTGCCAGCAGTGAGGCGGGAGAGGGGAATGAGCAGTTCTTC.

As DNA, the CDR3 is TGTGCCAGCAGCGTAGGAGCGGGCCCTCCTGCCAATGAGCAGTTCTTC. This gives the protein CASSVGAGPPANEQFF. V and J are TRBV7-2 and TRBJ2-1; weak D call: TRBD2 (6 bases). CDR1 SGHTA and CDR2 FQGNSA come from the germline V gene. The CDR3 runs to 16 residues. V was cut by 5 bases and J by 6 bases, with 20 bases left in between.

The chain has TRBV15 and TRBJ1-5, with unresolved D. The V end was cut by 1 base, the J end by 5 bases, with 15 bases between. The CDR3 runs to 16 residues. The V gene's germline CDR1 is LNHNV and CDR2 YYDKDF (reference sequence). The CDR3 DNA reads as TGTGCCACCAGCAGAGGCCAGGACGGGCGGGATCAGCCCCAGCATTTT. This codes for CATSRGQDGRDQPQHF.

The chain recombines TRBV6-1 with TRBJ2-5; TRBD2 is a possible D gene (5 bases). CDR3 size: 12 residues. With 6 bases removed from V and 7 bases from J, the gap between germline ends came to 12 bases. CDR1 MNHNS and CDR2 SASEGT come from the germline V gene. The CDR3 nucleotides read TGTGCCAGCAGGGAGCTCAGCGGGACCCAGTACTTC. Amino acids: CASRELSGTQYF.

The rearrangement links TRBV10-3 to TRBJ2-3; TRBD2 agrees at 10 bases. The CDR3 sequence is 17 residues long. Trimming at V came to 0 bases and at J to 0 bases, leaving 3 bases not matched to a gene. The V gene's germline CDR1 is ENHRY and CDR2 SYGVKD. This CDR3 reads CAISESGLAVSTDTQYF. In DNA form, the CDR3 reads TGTGCCATCAGTGAGTCAGGACTAGCGGTCAGCACAGATACGCAGTATTTT.